What follows describes a single T cell receptor beta chain. Method: immunoSEQ multiplex PCR; TCRdb's copy keeps in-frame clones and lacks some. In the table there are around 83,000 clones, approximately 90% of which are singletons. This specimen comes from a study of siplizumab effects on memory and regulatory T cells. This TCR was recovered from a human donor in good health. Sequenced sample: CD4+ T cells sorted from blood.

DNA of the CDR3: TGTGCCAGCAGAGTTCAATACGGGACAGAAGAGACCCAGTACTTC. Residues: CASRVQYGTEETQYF. The V gene is TRBV27, the J gene TRBJ2-5, with TRBD1 matching 7 bases. Losses at the gene ends were 6 bases for V and 3 bases for J; bases not matched to a gene: 10. The CDR3 sequence is 15 residues long. Germline assignment: CDR1 MNHEY and CDR2 SMNVEV (reference sequence).